Described below is a single T cell receptor beta chain sequence and its context. There are 13 residues in the CDR3. Per germline, CDR1 SGHTA and CDR2 FQGTGA. Deletions cut 0 bases from V and 5 bases from J, with 6 bases between. These data are taken from a study of cytomegalovirus exposure and HLA in healthy donors. The PCR was carried out with 60 Vbeta primers and 13 Jbeta primers. Profiling relied on immunoSEQ multiplex PCR, and the TCRdb table lists in-frame clones only, not all of them. The profile shows approximately 170,000 clones, around three quarters of them singletons. This chain links TRBV7-3 with TRBJ2-3; D gene uncertain. The receptor comes from a woman aged 18-35 years in good health and CMV-seronegative. Source material: PBMCs. The CDR3, as DNA: TGTGCCAGCAGCTTAACACAGAAAGATACGCAGTATTTT. Translation gives CASSLTQKDTQYF.